A single sample gave rise to the 32 T cell receptor beta chains below, sequenced in a study of blood T cells in healthy people across ages. Using a J-beta primer mix together with a sample-barcoded 5' primer, a second PCR was run for roughly 6 to 12 cycles. TCRdb called the 5' RACE reads again in MiXCR, with one record for every CDR3 protein. The sample holds roughly 800,000 distinct CDR3 sequences, roughly 64% seen once. Sequencing was carried out using blood. These TCRs come from a man aged 30-40 years in good health.

This clonotype was counted between two and nine times. V usage is TRBV7-9 and J usage is TRBJ2-6; D call uncertain. Trimming removed 3 bases at V and 4 bases at J, with 13 bases between. The V gene's germline CDR1 is SEHNR and CDR2 FQNEAQ (reference sequence). The CDR3 loop spans 16 amino acids. CDR3 sequence (DNA): TGTGCCAGCAGCTTCGTAGATGTGGGAGGGGCCAACGTCCTGACTTTC. It translates to CASSFVDVGGANVLTF.

This clonotype came up many times. The chain has TRBV6-5 and TRBJ2-5; TRBD1 or TRBD2 may be the D gene (5 bases each). The CDR3 has 14 amino acids. Germline CDR1 MNHEY, CDR2 SVGAGI. Deletions cut 0 bases from V and 4 bases from J, with 9 bases between. The CDR3 loop reads CASSYSAGRETQYF. The DNA of the CDR3 is TGTGCCAGCAGTTACTCGGCAGGGAGAGAGACCCAGTACTTC.

This clonotype turned up a few times. The CDR3 is CASSFALTSYNEQFF. CDR3 coding DNA: TGTGCCAGCAGCTTCGCTCTGACATCCTACAATGAGCAGTTCTTC. The V call is TRBV7-2, the J call TRBJ2-1; D is unresolved. There are 15 residues in the CDR3. CDR1 is SGHTA and CDR2 is FQGNSA in the germline V gene. V was clipped by 3 bases and J by 1 base, with 10 bases between them.

This clonotype was picked up one time. The chain is built from TRBV25-1 and TRBJ1-3, with D hard to call. Germline V gene data show CDR1 as MGHDK and CDR2 as SYGVNS. Trimming took off 8 bases at V and 0 bases at J, with 20 bases between the two ends. The CDR3 is made up of 17 amino acids. CDR3 sequence (DNA): TGTGCCAGCTACGGGAGTCCAAGGGCGGGCTCTGGAAACACCATATATTTT. Translated, it gives CASYGSPRAGSGNTIYF.

Only a few counts were recorded for this clonotype. This chain uses TRBV7-3 with TRBJ1-2, with TRBD1 matching 8 bases. The CDR3 is 15 amino acids. The germline V gene has CDR1 SGHTA and CDR2 FQGTGA. Trimming cost V 5 bases and J 7 bases; bases outside gene matches: 12. The CDR3 bases are TGTGCCAGCAGCCCCGGAGGGGACAGGTCTATTGGCTACACCTTC. Translating it yields CASSPGGDRSIGYTF.

The V and J genes are TRBV5-1 and TRBJ1-1; D is possibly TRBD1 (6 bases). V lost 3 bases and J lost 1, with 16 bases in between. Germline CDR1 is SGHRS and CDR2 is YFSETQ. The CDR3 covers 16 residues. The CDR3 is CASSYRGGPGNTEAFF. As DNA, the CDR3 is TGCGCCAGCAGCTACCGAGGGGGGCCGGGGAACACTGAAGCTTTCTTT.

The genes are TRBV11-2 and TRBJ2-1; tentatively, D is TRBD2 (5 bases). Trimming removed 4 bases from V and 7 bases from J, with 20 bases in between. CDR1 and CDR2 (germline): SGHAT, FQNNGV. This CDR3 spans 16 amino acids. CDR3 loop: CASSSHPIKQRNEQFF. In nucleotides, the CDR3 is TGTGCCAGCAGCTCCCACCCTATTAAACAGCGGAATGAGCAGTTCTTC.

The rearrangement joins TRBV20-1 to TRBJ1-5, with TRBD1 identical over 12 bases. J gave up 1 base and V 5 bases, and 0 bases lay outside the gene matches. Germline values: CDR1 DFQATT, CDR2 SNEGSKA (reference sequence). There are 14 residues in the CDR3. The CDR3 region has the DNA TGCAGTGCTGGGACAGGGGGCAGCAATCAGCCCCAGCATTTT. This translates into CSAGTGGSNQPQHF.

V is TRBV6-1 and J is TRBJ2-5; no definite D call. The CDR3 spans 13 residues. V shed 2 bases and J shed 4 bases, with 8 bases lying between them. Looked up from germline, CDR1 is MNHNS and CDR2 is SASEGT. The CDR3 here is CASSESTRETQYF. In nucleotides, the CDR3 is TGTGCCAGCAGTGAATCTACTCGAGAGACCCAGTACTTC.

Concerning this clonotype: At one end the junction does not follow the germline gene, possibly because of a read error. The chain employs TRBV15 and TRBJ2-7, with D unclear. Germline V CDR1 and CDR2: LNHNV, YYDKDF (reference sequence). CDR3 length: 14 residues. This chain's CDR3 is CATGRDLGPYEQYF. Here the CDR3 DNA reads TGTGCCACCGGCAGAGATCTAGGACCCTACGAGCAGTACTTC.

V gene TRBV12-3 or TRBV12-4 combines with J gene TRBJ1-2; 9 positions match TRBD1. This CDR3 is 14 amino acids long. V shed 4 bases and J 4 bases; nucleotides not matched to a gene: 4. CDR3 sequence reads: CASSSTDRGYGYTF. The CDR3 DNA follows: TGTGCCAGCAGTTCCACGGACAGGGGCTATGGCTACACCTTC.

This clonotype came up a few times. The V gene is TRBV4-3, the J gene TRBJ1-2, with D hard to call. Per the germline V gene, CDR1 is LGHNA and CDR2 is YSLEER. The CDR3 has 15 amino acids. Trimming removed 0 bases at V and 4 bases at J, with 12 bases between. DNA for the CDR3: TGCGCCAGCAGCCAAGATATTCGGGGAGGCTATGGCTACACCTTC. Amino acid sequence: CASSQDIRGGYGYTF.

The chain employs TRBV6-5 and TRBJ1-4; D is unresolved. The CDR3 loop spans 15 amino acids. CDR1 is MNHEY, CDR2 SVGAGI, per germline. Trimming cost V 6 bases and J 2 bases, with 13 bases left between them. The CDR3 coding sequence is TGTGCCAGCAGGGGGTCATCCAAGACTAATGAAAAACTGTTTTTT. Its translation: CASRGSSKTNEKLFF.

This clonotype came up a few times. The chain employs TRBV12-3 or TRBV12-4 and TRBJ2-6, with D unresolved. The length of the CDR3 is 12 residues. The germline V and J ends were trimmed by 8 bases and 3 bases, with 5 bases remaining between them. The CDR3 sequence: CASFLGANVLTF. CDR3 coding DNA: TGTGCCAGCTTCCTTGGGGCCAACGTCCTGACTTTC.

The chain carries TRBV29-1 and TRBJ2-3; D not certain. This CDR3 comprises 12 residues. CDR1 SQVTM and CDR2 ANQGSEA come from the germline V gene. Trimming left V 6 bases short and J 2 bases short, with 9 bases between. In nucleotides, the CDR3 is TGCAGCGTACTGACCCACACAGATACGCAGTATTTT. Amino acids: CSVLTHTDTQYF.

This chain links TRBV7-2 with TRBJ2-3, with TRBD2 identical over 9 bases. In germline, CDR1 is SGHTA, CDR2 FQGNSA. There are 17 residues in the CDR3. V lost 5 bases, J lost 3 bases, and 12 bases stayed unmatched. The CDR3 DNA follows: TGTGCCAGCAGCCCCGGTTGGCTAGCGGGGAGAACAGATACGCAGTATTTT. This encodes CASSPGWLAGRTDTQYF. The full variable domain, in which reference TRBV7-2 and TRBJ2-3 provide the parts outside the CDR3, is GAGVSQSPSNKVTEKGKDVELRCDPISGHTALYWYRQSLGQGLEFLIYFQGNSAPDKSGLPSDRFSAERTGGSVSTLTIQRTQQEDSAVYLCASSPGWLAGRTDTQYFGPGTRLTVL.

The chain joins TRBV20-1 to TRBJ2-7, with 8 bases aligning to TRBD2. Germline CDR1 is DFQATT and CDR2 is SNEGSKA (reference sequence). V was clipped by 0 bases and J by 4 bases; unmatched bases: 5. The CDR3 is made up of 14 amino acids. The CDR3 is CSARDAGGAYEQYF. DNA of the CDR3: TGCAGTGCTAGAGATGCGGGAGGCGCATACGAGCAGTACTTC.

The chain employs TRBV9 and TRBJ1-1, with TRBD1 as a possible D gene (6 bases). V was clipped by 4 bases and J by 10 bases, with 20 bases between them. Per the germline V gene, CDR1 is SGDLS and CDR2 is YYNGEE. There are 14 residues in the CDR3. CDR3 nucleotide sequence: TGTGCCAGCAGCCCCCGGGTAAGGGGGGCGGGAGCTTTCTTT. This translates into CASSPRVRGAGAFF.

The J gene is TRBJ2-6, the V gene TRBV27; D is unresolved. The V gene's germline CDR1 is MNHEY and CDR2 SMNVEV (reference sequence). The CDR3 spans 15 residues. The V end was cut by 5 bases, the J end by 0 bases, with 8 bases between. The CDR3 nucleotides are TGTGCCAGCAGTCCCGTTACCTCTGGGGCCAACGTCCTGACTTTC. Protein: CASSPVTSGANVLTF.

This clonotype was seen a handful of times. The chain recombines TRBV6-2 or TRBV6-3 with TRBJ1-2, with unresolved D. V was clipped by 6 bases and J by 4 bases, with 6 bases between them. There are 11 residues in the CDR3. CDR1 and CDR2 from the germline V gene are MNHEY and SVGEGT. CDR3 residues: CASSQAYGYTF. The CDR3, as DNA: TGTGCCAGCAGCCAGGCCTATGGCTACACCTTC.

This clonotype was seen a handful of times. CDR3 protein: CASTLNRENNEQFF. The CDR3 bases are TGTGCCAGCACCCTAAACCGGGAGAACAATGAGCAGTTCTTC. The chain uses TRBV7-2 and TRBJ2-1; possibly TRBD2 for D (6 bases). Germline V gene sequence: CDR1 SGHTA, CDR2 FQGNSA. V was trimmed by 7 bases and J by 5 bases, leaving 15 bases between them. CDR3 length: 14 amino acids.

This clonotype has a handful of counts. A much larger clonotype is one base distant, so this may be a read error. This chain joins TRBV28 and TRBJ2-5; TRBD2 aligns across 13 bases. Germline CDR1 is MDHEN and CDR2 is SYDVKM. This CDR3 spans 16 amino acids. J was trimmed by 11 bases and V by 5 bases; bases with no gene match: 14. CDR3 sequence reads: CASSLTSGRSRNEQYF. Written as DNA, the CDR3 is TGTGCCAGCAGTCTGACTAGCGGGAGGTCACGGAATGAGCAGTACTTC. Drawing the rest from reference TRBV28 and TRBJ2-5, the complete variable domain is DVKVTQSSRYLVKRTGEKVFLECVQDMDHENMFWYRQDPGLGLRLIYFSYDVKMKEKGDIPEGYSVSREKKERFSLILESASTNQTSMYLCASSLTSGRSRNEQYFGPGTRLLVL.

V and J are TRBV5-6 and TRBJ2-7, with D possibly being TRBD1 (5 bases). V gave up 0 bases and J gave up 5 bases, with 9 bases separating them. Germline assignment: CDR1 SGHDT and CDR2 YYEEEE. The CDR3 consists of 13 residues. The CDR3 DNA sequence: TGTGCCAGCAGCTTGGGAGGCAGGGACGAGCAGTACTTC. This encodes CASSLGGRDEQYF.

This chain joins TRBV30 and TRBJ2-5; 9 bases match TRBD2. CDR3 length: 15 amino acids. Germline loops: CDR1 GTSNPN, CDR2 SVGIG (reference sequence). Unmatched junction bases numbered 7, after V lost 0 bases and J lost 5 bases. Here the CDR3 reads CAWSVGLAGYETQYF. The CDR3 DNA reads as TGTGCCTGGAGTGTAGGGCTAGCGGGATACGAGACCCAGTACTTC.

The chain has TRBV9 and TRBJ2-1, with 12 bases lining up with TRBD2. V lost 1 base to trimming and J lost 9 bases; unmatched junction nucleotides: 5. The germline V gene encodes CDR1 SGDLS and CDR2 YYNGEE. The CDR3 length is 15 residues. The CDR3 reads CASSVRLAGVTEQFF. CDR3 in DNA: TGTGCCAGCAGCGTACGACTAGCGGGGGTGACTGAGCAGTTCTTC. Looking up the rest from reference TRBV9 and TRBJ2-1 gives the full variable domain: DSGVTQTPKHLITATGQRVTLRCSPRSGDLSVYWYQQSLDQGLQFLIQYYNGEERAKGNILERFSAQQFPDLHSELNLSSLELGDSALYFCASSVRLAGVTEQFFGPGTRLTVL.

The chain uses TRBV7-2 and TRBJ1-1; D is possibly TRBD1 (6 bases). The V end was cut by 5 bases, the J end by 5 bases, with 15 bases between. Germline V gene lookup returns CDR1 SGHTA and CDR2 FQGNSA. The CDR3 has 14 amino acids. The CDR3 protein is CASSVVRGRTEAFF. The CDR3 DNA sequence: TGTGCCAGCAGCGTAGTCCGGGGGCGGACTGAAGCTTTCTTT.

The chain joins TRBV6-6 to TRBJ2-4, with a weak D call TRBD2 (5 bases). Germline V gene sequence: CDR1 MNHNY, CDR2 SVGAGI (reference sequence). Trimming shortened V by 6 bases and J by 7 bases, and 13 bases separated the two germline ends. This CDR3 contains 13 residues. CDR3 loop: CASSATEGNIQYF. The DNA for the CDR3 is TGTGCCAGCAGCGCCACCGAGGGCAACATTCAGTACTTC.

The gene calls are TRBV6-2 or TRBV6-3 and TRBJ2-1, with D hard to call. The V and J ends lost 5 bases and 10 bases respectively, with 12 bases between them. The CDR3 length is 12 residues. Germline V gives CDR1 MNHEY, CDR2 SVGEGT. CDR3 sequence (DNA): TGTGCCAGCAGTATAGGGCGTTCCGAGCAGTTCTTC. Translating it yields CASSIGRSEQFF.

CDR3 sequence (DNA): TGTGCCAGCTCCACTGAGGGGGTAGGGGAGACCCAGTACTTC. Translating it yields CASSTEGVGETQYF. The V gene is TRBV27, the J gene TRBJ2-5; D may be TRBD1 (6 bases). Germline V lookup: CDR1 MNHEY, CDR2 SMNVEV (reference sequence). Trimming removed 8 bases at V and 5 bases at J, with 18 bases between. The CDR3 runs 14 residues.

The chain couples TRBV20-1 to TRBJ1-6, with 9 nucleotides matching TRBD1. CDR3 size: 17 residues. The germline gives CDR1 DFQATT, CDR2 SNEGSKA (reference sequence). With 2 bases clipped from V and 0 bases from J, the junction kept 5 bases outside the gene matches. The CDR3 bases are TGCAGTGCTAGAAACCCGGGACAGGGCTCCTATAATTCACCCCTCCACTTT. Translating it yields CSARNPGQGSYNSPLHF.

The chain links TRBV9 to TRBJ2-2; D is unresolved. CDR1 and CDR2 from the germline V gene are SGDLS and YYNGEE. This CDR3 is 13 amino acids long. The ends were cut back, 3 bases at V and 9 bases at J, with 12 bases in the middle. CDR3 residues: CASSAGLWRELFF. In DNA form, the CDR3 reads TGTGCCAGCAGCGCGGGTCTCTGGAGGGAGCTGTTTTTT.

V and J are TRBV7-9 and TRBJ1-1, with D unclear. CDR1 is SEHNR and CDR2 is FQNEAQ in the germline V gene (reference sequence). This CDR3 contains 14 residues. V gave up 6 bases and J gave up 1 base, with 12 bases separating them. The CDR3 DNA reads as TGTGCCAGCAGTTTCCGGGTTGGGAACACTGAAGCTTTCTTT. It yields the protein CASSFRVGNTEAFF.